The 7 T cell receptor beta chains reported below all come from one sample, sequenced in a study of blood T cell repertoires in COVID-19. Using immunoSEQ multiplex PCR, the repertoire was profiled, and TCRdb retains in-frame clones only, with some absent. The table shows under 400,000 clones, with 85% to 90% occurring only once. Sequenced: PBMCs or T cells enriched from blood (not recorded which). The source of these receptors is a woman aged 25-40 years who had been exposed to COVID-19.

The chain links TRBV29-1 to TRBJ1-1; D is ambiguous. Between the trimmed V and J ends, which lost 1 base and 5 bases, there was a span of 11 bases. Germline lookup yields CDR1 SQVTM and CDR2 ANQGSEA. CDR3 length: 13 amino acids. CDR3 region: CSVEGRVRTEAFF. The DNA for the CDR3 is TGCAGCGTTGAAGGGAGGGTGAGGACTGAAGCTTTCTTT.

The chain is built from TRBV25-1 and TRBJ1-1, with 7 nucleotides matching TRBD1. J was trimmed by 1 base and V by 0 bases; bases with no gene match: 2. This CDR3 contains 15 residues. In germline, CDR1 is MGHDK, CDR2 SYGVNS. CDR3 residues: CASSEYGTENTEAFF. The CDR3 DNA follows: TGTGCCAGCAGTGAATACGGGACAGAGAACACTGAAGCTTTCTTT. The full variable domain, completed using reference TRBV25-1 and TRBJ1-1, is EADIYQTPRYLVIGTGKKITLECSQTMGHDKMYWYQQDPGMELHLIHYSYGVNSTEKGDLSSESTVSRIRTEHFPLTLESARPSHTSQYLCASSEYGTENTEAFFGQGTRLTVV.

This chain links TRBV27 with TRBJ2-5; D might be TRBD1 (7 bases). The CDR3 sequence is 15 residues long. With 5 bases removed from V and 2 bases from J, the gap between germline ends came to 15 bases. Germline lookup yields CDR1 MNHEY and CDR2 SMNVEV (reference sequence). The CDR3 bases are TGTGCCAGCAGTCTGGCCAGGGGGGTTCAAGAGACCCAGTACTTC. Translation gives CASSLARGVQETQYF.

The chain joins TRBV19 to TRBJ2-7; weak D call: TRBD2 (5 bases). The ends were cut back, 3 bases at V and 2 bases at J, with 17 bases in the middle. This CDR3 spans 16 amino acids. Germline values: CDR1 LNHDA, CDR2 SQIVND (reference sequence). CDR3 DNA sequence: TGTGCCAGTAGTATCCTCGGGGAAGGGCCTACCTACGAGCAGTACTTC. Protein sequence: CASSILGEGPTYEQYF.

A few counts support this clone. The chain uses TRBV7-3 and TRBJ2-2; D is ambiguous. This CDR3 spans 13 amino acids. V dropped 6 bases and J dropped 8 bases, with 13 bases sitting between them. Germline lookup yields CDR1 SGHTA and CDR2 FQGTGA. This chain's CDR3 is CASSDTPLGELFF. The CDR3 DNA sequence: TGTGCCAGCAGTGACACCCCGCTTGGGGAGCTGTTTTTT.

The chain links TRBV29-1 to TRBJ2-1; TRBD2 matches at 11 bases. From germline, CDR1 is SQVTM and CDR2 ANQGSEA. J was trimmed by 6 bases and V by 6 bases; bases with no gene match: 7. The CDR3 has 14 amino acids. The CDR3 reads CSVATSGGLNEQFF. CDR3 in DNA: TGCAGCGTAGCTACTAGCGGGGGTCTCAATGAGCAGTTCTTC.

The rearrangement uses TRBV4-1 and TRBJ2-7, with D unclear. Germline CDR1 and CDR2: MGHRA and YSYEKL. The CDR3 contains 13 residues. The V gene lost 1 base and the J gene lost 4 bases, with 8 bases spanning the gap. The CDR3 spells CASSQGSVYEQYF. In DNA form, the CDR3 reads TGCGCCAGCAGCCAAGGTTCCGTTTACGAGCAGTACTTC.